This TCR beta chain was documented in a study of T cells in localized non-small cell lung cancer. Broader study findings: Median detection of top 100 tumor clones in adjacent lung was 55 to 60 clones. A higher density of T cells in blood coincided with extended overall survival.

TCRdb keeps only in-frame clones here, not all; method: immunoSEQ multiplex PCR. The sample lists over 10,000 clones, around 84% occurring once. Of note for this clone: What it recognizes is unknown.

CDR3 size: 13 residues. V lost 0 bases and J 7 bases, leaving 8 bases between the germline ends. Germline CDR1 MNHEY, CDR2 SVGAGI. The chain is built from TRBV6-5 and TRBJ2-3; D call uncertain. The material was peripheral blood, obtained before any cancer treatment. This clonotype was obtained from a male donor at least 60 years old with stage III lung adenocarcinoma. CDR3 DNA sequence: TGTGCCAGCAGTTACTCGTACGGATATACGCAGTATTTT. Its translation: CASSYSYGYTQYF.